This paragraph covers one T cell receptor (beta chain) sequence. Antigen unknown. This sample is part of a study of shared clonotypes between healthy human individuals. Study-wide results and limits: Compared with memory subsets, naive subsets generally had larger estimated richness. Only a few donors were included, so the genetic and exposure-history diversity represented was limited.

Sequencing used immunoSEQ multiplex PCR; TCRdb keeps in-frame clones, though not all of them. The data contain about 330,000 clones, 80% to 90% of them singletons. The germline V gene has CDR1 MDHEN and CDR2 SYDVKM. V was cut by 3 bases and J by 0 bases, with 18 bases left in between. The CDR3 is 18 amino acids. Sequencing was carried out using memory CD8+ T cells sorted from blood. Subset reported: CD45RO+ cells pooled with CCR7-negative TemRA cells. The rearrangement uses TRBV28 and TRBJ1-3, with D perhaps matching TRBD1 (5 bases). This clonotype was obtained from a young man in good health. CDR3 in amino acids: CASSFRGSWPYSGNTIYF. CDR3 nucleotide sequence: TGTGCCAGCAGTTTCCGGGGGTCCTGGCCGTACTCTGGAAACACCATATATTTT.